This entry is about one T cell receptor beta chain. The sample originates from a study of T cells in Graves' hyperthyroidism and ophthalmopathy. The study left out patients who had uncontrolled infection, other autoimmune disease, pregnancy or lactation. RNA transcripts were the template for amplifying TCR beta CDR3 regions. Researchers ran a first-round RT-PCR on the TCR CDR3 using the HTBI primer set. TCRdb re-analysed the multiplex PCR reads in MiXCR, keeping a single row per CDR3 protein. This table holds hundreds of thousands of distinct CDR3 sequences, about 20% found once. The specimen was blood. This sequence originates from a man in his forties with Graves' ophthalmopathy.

In DNA form, the CDR3 reads TGTGCCAGCTACCGGGACGGATTAGCCTACGAGCAGTACTTC. Amino acid sequence: CASYRDGLAYEQYF. The chain recombines TRBV28 with TRBJ2-7; D possibly matches TRBD1 or TRBD2 (5 bases each). V shed 8 bases and J shed 2 bases, with 16 bases lying between them. The CDR3 consists of 14 residues. Germline V gene lookup returns CDR1 MDHEN and CDR2 SYDVKM. Together with reference TRBV28 and TRBJ2-7, the CDR3 gives the full variable domain: DVKVTQSSRYLVKRTGEKVFLECVQDMDHENMFWYRQDPGLGLRLIYFSYDVKMKEKGDIPEGYSVSREKKERFSLILESASTNQTSMYLCASYRDGLAYEQYFGPGTRLTVT.